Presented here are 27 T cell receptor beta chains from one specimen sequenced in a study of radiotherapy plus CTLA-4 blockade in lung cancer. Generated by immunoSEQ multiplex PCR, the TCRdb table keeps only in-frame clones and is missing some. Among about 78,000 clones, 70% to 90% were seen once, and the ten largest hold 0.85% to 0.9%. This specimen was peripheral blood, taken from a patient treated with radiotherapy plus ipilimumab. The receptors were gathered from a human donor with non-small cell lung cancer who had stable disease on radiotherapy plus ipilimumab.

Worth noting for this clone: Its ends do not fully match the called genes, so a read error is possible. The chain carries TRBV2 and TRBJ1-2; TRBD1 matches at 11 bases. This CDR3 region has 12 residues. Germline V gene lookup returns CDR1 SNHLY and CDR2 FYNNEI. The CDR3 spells CARRGQGVGYTF. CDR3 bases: TGTGCCCGCAGGGGACAGGGGGTTGGCTACACCTTC.

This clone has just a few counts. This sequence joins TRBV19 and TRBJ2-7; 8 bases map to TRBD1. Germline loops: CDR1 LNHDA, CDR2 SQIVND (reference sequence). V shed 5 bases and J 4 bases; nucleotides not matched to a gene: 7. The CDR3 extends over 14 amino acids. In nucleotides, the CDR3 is TGTGCCAGTAGTGGGGACAGGTGGGAGTACGAGCAGTACTTC. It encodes CASSGDRWEYEQYF.

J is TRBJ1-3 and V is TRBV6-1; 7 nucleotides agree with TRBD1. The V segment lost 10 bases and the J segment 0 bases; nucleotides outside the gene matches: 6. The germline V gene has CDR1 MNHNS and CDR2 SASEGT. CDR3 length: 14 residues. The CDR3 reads CATQGGGSGNTIYF. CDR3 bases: TGTGCCACCCAGGGGGGGGGCTCTGGAAACACCATATATTTT.

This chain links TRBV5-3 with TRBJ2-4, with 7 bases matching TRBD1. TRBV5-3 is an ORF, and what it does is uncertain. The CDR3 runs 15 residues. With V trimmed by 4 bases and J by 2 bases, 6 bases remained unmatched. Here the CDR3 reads CARSKTGISKNIQYF. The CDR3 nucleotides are TGTGCCAGAAGCAAGACAGGGATCTCCAAAAACATTCAGTACTTC.

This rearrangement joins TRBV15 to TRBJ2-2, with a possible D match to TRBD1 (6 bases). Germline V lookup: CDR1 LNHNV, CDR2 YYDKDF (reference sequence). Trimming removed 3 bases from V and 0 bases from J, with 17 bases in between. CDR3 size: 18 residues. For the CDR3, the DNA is TGTGCCACCAGCAGGAAAGTAAGGGGGTCTGCGAACACCGGGGAGCTGTTTTTT. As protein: CATSRKVRGSANTGELFF.

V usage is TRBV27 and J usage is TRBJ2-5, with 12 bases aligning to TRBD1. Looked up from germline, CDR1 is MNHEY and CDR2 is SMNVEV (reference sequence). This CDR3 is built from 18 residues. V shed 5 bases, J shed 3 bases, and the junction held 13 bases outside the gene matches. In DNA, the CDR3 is TGTGCCAGCAGTCCCTGGGGGGACAGGGGGCGGAGGGAAGAGACCCAGTACTTC. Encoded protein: CASSPWGDRGRREETQYF.

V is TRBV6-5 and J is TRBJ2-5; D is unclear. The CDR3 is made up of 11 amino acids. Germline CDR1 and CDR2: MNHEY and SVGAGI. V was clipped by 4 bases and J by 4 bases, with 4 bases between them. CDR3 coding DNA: TGTGCCAGCAGTTTGGGAGAGACCCAGTACTTC. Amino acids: CASSLGETQYF.

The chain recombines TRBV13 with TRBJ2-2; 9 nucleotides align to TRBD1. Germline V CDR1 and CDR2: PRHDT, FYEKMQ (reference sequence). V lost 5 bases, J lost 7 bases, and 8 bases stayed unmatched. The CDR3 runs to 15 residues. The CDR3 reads CASSPRDREHGELFF. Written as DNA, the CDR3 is TGTGCCAGCAGCCCCCGGGACAGGGAGCACGGGGAGCTGTTTTTT. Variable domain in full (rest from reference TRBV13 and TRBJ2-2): AAGVIQSPRHLIKEKRETATLKCYPIPRHDTVYWYQQGPGQDPQFLISFYEKMQSDKGSIPDRFSAQQFSDYHSELNMSSLELGDSALYFCASSPRDREHGELFFGEGSRLTVL.

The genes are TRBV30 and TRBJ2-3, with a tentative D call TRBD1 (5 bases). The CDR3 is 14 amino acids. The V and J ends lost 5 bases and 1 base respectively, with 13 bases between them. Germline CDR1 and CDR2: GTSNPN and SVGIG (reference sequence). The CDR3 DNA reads TGTGCCTGGGGCAGGGCGAAGGGCACAGATACGCAGTATTTT. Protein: CAWGRAKGTDTQYF.

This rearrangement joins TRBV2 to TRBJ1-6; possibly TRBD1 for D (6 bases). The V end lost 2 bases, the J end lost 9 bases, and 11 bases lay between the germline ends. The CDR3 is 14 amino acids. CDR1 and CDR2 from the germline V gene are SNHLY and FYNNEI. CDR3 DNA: TGTGCCAGCAGTGAAATCGTACAGGGTTCACCCCTCCACTTT. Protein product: CASSEIVQGSPLHF.

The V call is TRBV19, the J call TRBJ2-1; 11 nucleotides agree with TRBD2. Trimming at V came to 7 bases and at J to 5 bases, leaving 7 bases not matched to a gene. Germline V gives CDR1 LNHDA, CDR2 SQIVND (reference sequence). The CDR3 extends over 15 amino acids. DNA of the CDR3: TGTGCCAGTATTAGCGGGGGGGCCGGTAACAATGAGCAGTTCTTC. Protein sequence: CASISGGAGNNEQFF.

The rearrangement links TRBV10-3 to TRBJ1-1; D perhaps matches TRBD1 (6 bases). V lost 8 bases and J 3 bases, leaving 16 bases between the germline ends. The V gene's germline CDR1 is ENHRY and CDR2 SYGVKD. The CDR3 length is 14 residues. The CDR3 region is CAIGDTSKYTEAFF. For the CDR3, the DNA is TGTGCCATCGGGGACACCAGCAAGTACACTGAAGCTTTCTTT.

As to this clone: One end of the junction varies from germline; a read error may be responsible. In DNA, the CDR3 is TGTGCCAGCAGTTTAGGTCCAACCCACGGTGGGGAGGACACTGAAGCTTTCTTT. This gives the protein CASSLGPTHGGEDTEAFF. The J gene is TRBJ1-1, the V gene TRBV7-8; D is uncertain. The CDR3 spans 18 residues. Per germline, CDR1 SGHVS and CDR2 FQNEAQ.

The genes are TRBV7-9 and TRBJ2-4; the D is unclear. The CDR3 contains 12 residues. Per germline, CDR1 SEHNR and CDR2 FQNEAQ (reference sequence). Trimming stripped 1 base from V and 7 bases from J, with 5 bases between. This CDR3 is CASSLVENIQYF. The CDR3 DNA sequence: TGTGCCAGCAGCTTAGTAGAGAACATTCAGTACTTC.

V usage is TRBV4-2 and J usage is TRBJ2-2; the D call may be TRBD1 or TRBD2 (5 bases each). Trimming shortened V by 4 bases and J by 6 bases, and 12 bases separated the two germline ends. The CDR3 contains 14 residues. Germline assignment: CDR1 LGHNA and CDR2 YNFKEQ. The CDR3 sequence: CASSRGISAGELFF. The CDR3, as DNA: TGTGCCAGCAGCCGGGGCATTAGCGCCGGGGAGCTGTTTTTT.

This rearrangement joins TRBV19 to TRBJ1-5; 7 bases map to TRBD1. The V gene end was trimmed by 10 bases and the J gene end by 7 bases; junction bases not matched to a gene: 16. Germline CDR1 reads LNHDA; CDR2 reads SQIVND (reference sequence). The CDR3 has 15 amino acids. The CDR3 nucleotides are TGTGCCACCTCTTTTACCGGGACAGCAATACAGCCCCAGCATTTT. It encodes CATSFTGTAIQPQHF.

The CDR3 is CASSENQGWGYTF. In nucleotides, the CDR3 is TGTGCCAGCAGTGAAAACCAGGGCTGGGGCTACACCTTC. The chain carries TRBV2 and TRBJ1-2, with D possibly matching TRBD1 (5 bases). V dropped 2 bases and J dropped 8 bases, with 12 bases sitting between them. This CDR3 region has 13 residues. Germline V CDR1 and CDR2: SNHLY, FYNNEI. Drawing the rest from reference TRBV2 and TRBJ1-2, the complete variable domain is EPEVTQTPSHQVTQMGQEVILRCVPISNHLYFYWYRQILGQKVEFLVSFYNNEISEKSEIFDDQFSVERPDGSNFTLKIRSTKLEDSAMYFCASSENQGWGYTFGSGTRLTVV.

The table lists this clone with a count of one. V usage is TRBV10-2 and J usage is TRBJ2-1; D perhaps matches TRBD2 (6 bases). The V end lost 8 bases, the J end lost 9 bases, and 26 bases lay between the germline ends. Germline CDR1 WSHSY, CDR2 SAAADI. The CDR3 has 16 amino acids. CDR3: CASGEPARPRGTEQFF. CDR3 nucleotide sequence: TGCGCCAGCGGGGAACCCGCCCGGCCCCGGGGGACTGAGCAGTTCTTC.

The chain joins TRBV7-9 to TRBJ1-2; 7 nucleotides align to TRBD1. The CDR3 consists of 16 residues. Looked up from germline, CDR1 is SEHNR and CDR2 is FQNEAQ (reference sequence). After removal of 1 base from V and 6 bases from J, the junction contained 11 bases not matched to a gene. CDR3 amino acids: CASSLGRQGGRNGYTF. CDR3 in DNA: TGTGCCAGCAGCTTAGGCCGACAGGGAGGACGGAATGGCTACACCTTC.

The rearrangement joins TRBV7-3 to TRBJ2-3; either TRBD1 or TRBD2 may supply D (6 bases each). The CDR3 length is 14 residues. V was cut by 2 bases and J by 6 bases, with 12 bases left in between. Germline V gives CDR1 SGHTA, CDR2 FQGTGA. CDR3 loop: CASSLGRGRDTQYF. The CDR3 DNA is TGTGCCAGCAGCTTAGGACGGGGGCGGGATACGCAGTATTTT.

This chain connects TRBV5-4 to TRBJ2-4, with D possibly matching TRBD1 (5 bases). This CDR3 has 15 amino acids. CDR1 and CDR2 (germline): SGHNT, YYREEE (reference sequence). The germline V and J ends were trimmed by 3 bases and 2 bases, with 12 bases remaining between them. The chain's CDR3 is CASSSPGLSKNIQYF. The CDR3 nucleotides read TGTGCCAGCAGCTCTCCAGGGTTATCCAAAAACATTCAGTACTTC.

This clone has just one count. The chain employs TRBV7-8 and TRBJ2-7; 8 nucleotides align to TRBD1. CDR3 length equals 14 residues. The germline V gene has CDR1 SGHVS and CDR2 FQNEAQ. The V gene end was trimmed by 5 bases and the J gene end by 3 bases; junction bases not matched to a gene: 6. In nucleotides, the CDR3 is TGTGCCAGCAGCCCTCGACAGGGGATCTACGAGCAGTACTTC. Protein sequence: CASSPRQGIYEQYF.

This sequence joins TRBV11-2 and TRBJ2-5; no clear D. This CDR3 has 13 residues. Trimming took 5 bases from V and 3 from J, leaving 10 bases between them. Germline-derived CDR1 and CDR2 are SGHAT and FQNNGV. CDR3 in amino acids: CASSRDRKETQYF. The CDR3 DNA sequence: TGTGCCAGCAGCCGTGACCGAAAAGAGACCCAGTACTTC.

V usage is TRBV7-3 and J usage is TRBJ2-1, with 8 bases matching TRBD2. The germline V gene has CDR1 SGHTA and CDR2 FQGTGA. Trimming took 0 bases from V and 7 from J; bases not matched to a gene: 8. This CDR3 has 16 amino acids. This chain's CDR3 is CASSLTSGTDINEQFF. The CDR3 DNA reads TGTGCCAGCAGCTTAACTAGCGGGACGGACATAAATGAGCAGTTCTTC. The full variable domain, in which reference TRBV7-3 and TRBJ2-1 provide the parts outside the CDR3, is GAGVSQTPSNKVTEKGKYVELRCDPISGHTALYWYRQSLGQGPEFLIYFQGTGAADDSGLPNDRFFAVRPEGSVSTLKIQRTERGDSAVYLCASSLTSGTDINEQFFGPGTRLTVL.

The CDR3 spells CSVADRGKGTDTQYF. DNA for the CDR3: TGCAGCGTCGCCGACAGGGGAAAGGGCACAGATACGCAGTATTTT. V and J are TRBV29-1 and TRBJ2-3, with 8 bases aligning to TRBD1. This CDR3 is built from 15 residues. Trimming cost V 6 bases and J 1 base; bases outside gene matches: 9. The germline V gene has CDR1 SQVTM and CDR2 ANQGSEA.

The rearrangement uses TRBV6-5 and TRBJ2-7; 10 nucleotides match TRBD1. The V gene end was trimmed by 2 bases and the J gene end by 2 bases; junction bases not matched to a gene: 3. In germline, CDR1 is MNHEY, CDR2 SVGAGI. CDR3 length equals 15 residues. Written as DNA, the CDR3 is TGTGCCAGCAGTTACGGCGGGACAGGGGCCTACGAGCAGTACTTC. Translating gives CASSYGGTGAYEQYF.

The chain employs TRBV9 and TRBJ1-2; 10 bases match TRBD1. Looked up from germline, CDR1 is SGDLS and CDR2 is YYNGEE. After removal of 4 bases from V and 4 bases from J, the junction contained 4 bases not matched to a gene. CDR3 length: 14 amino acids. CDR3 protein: CASSTTGGGYGYTF. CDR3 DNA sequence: TGTGCCAGCAGCACGACAGGGGGCGGCTATGGCTACACCTTC. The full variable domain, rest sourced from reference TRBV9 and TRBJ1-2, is DSGVTQTPKHLITATGQRVTLRCSPRSGDLSVYWYQQSLDQGLQFLIQYYNGEERAKGNILERFSAQQFPDLHSELNLSSLELGDSALYFCASSTTGGGYGYTFGSGTRLTVV.